This TCR beta chain comes out of a study of Graves' ophthalmopathy and Graves' hyperthyroidism. Findings of the study overall: In separating ophthalmopathy from stable hyperthyroidism, a 13-signature model achieved roughly 89% sensitivity and 81.08% specificity.

The J segment lost 6 bases and the V segment lost 10 bases, leaving 12 bases of the junction unmatched. The V gene's germline CDR1 is LNHNV and CDR2 YYDKDF (reference sequence). CDR3 length equals 13 residues. Amplified TCR beta CDR3 regions were obtained using RNA transcripts as template. RT-PCR was first run with HTBI primers, then multiplex PCR in a second round. TCRdb analysed the multiplex PCR reads with MiXCR anew, one entry per CDR3 protein. The sample lists some 750,000 distinct CDR3 sequences; approximately 40% were seen once. A word on this clonotype: Its specificity is not known.

The chain combines TRBV15 with TRBJ2-7; 7 bases align to TRBD1. The specimen sequenced was peripheral blood. The source is an adult man with Graves' ophthalmopathy. This CDR3 reads CASRTTGDREQYF. The CDR3 DNA reads as TGTGCCAGCAGGACAACAGGGGATCGCGAGCAGTACTTC.